This is a list of T cell receptor beta chains from one sample in a study of shared clonotypes between healthy human individuals. The method was immunoSEQ multiplex PCR; TCRdb's version includes in-frame clones alone and lacks a portion of them. The sample holds about 2 million clones, less than 95% seen once. Sequencing was done on a sample of naive CD8+ T cells sorted from blood. The source is a man younger than 35 in good health. CDR3s include the opening cysteine and the closing phenylalanine or tryptophan. The D gene is left open where the match is weak. The size of a clone is reported for some rows only, either as once, few or many, or as a class for expanded clones.

.,TRBV6-1,TRBJ1-2,.,CASSVRRGMNGYTF,TGTGCCAGCAGTGTAAGAAGGGGGATGAATGGCTACACCTTC
.,TRBV21-1,TRBJ2-7,.,CASSKPYEGTGRSYEQYF,TGTGCCAGCAGCAAACCGTACGAAGGGACAGGGCGATCCTACGAGCAGTACTTC
.,TRBV13,TRBJ2-1,.,CASSRARQGGFF,TGTGCCAGCAGCAGAGCGCGGCAGGGGGGGTTCTTC
.,TRBV30,TRBJ1-5,many,CAWSEAGNQPQHF,TGTGCCTGGAGTGAGGCAGGCAATCAGCCCCAGCATTTT
TRBD2,TRBV19,TRBJ2-7,.,CASQGGYEQYF,TGTGCCAGTCAGGGAGGGTACGAGCAGTACTTC
.,TRBV5-4,TRBJ1-6,.,CASSLLGGHSPLHF,TGTGCCAGCAGCTTGCTTGGGGGCCATTCACCCCTCCACTTT
.,TRBV9,TRBJ1-2,.,CASSVGGGNYGYTF,TGTGCCAGCAGCGTTGGGGGAGGGAACTATGGCTACACCTTC
.,TRBV6-5,TRBJ1-2,.,CASSLSSHLGGYTF,TGTGCCAGCAGTTTATCATCCCACCTCGGAGGCTACACCTTC
TRBD1,TRBV27,TRBJ1-2,.,CASSPQGSRYGYTF,TGTGCCAGCAGTCCACAGGGGAGTCGGTATGGCTACACCTTC
.,TRBV30,TRBJ2-7,.,CAWTGVRYEQYF,TGTGCCTGGACAGGGGTCCGTTACGAGCAGTACTTC
.,TRBV29-1,TRBJ1-4,.,CSAEDRGEKLFF,TGCAGCGCAGAGGATCGTGGGGAAAAACTGTTTTTT
.,TRBV9,TRBJ2-7,.,CASSVEGREDSEQYF,TGTGCCAGCAGCGTAGAGGGCAGGGAGGATTCCGAGCAGTACTTC
TRBD1,TRBV7-2,TRBJ1-5,once,CASSPGQGEGQPQHF,TGTGCCAGCAGCCCAGGACAGGGAGAAGGACAGCCCCAGCATTTT
.,TRBV27,TRBJ1-1,few,CASMVGNTEAFF,TGTGCCAGCATGGTGGGAAACACTGAAGCTTTCTTT
TRBD1,TRBV13,TRBJ2-5,.,CASSSSGTGYQETQYF,TGTGCCAGCAGCTCATCCGGGACAGGGTACCAAGAGACCCAGTACTTC
.,TRBV7-2,TRBJ2-1,.,CASSFGEFF,TGTGCCAGCAGCTTCGGCGAGTTCTTC
.,TRBV6-1,TRBJ2-7,.,CASSEGGESHEQYF,TGTGCCAGCAGTGAAGGGGGGGAATCCCACGAGCAGTACTTC